This TCR beta chain was documented in a study of cytomegalovirus exposure and HLA in healthy donors. The germline V gene has CDR1 MNHEY and CDR2 SMNVEV (reference sequence). This CDR3 spans 15 amino acids. After removal of 2 bases from V and 3 bases from J, the junction contained 7 bases not matched to a gene. General observations from the study: The study recorded over 150 TCR beta chains that were cytomegalovirus-associated.

As regards this clone: What it binds is not known.

The study ran its PCR with 60 Vbeta and 13 Jbeta primers. Sequencing used immunoSEQ multiplex PCR; TCRdb keeps in-frame clones, though not all of them. This sample's table reports around 65,000 clones. This receptor was taken from a man aged 30 to 45 in good health and CMV-seropositive. V usage is TRBV27 and J usage is TRBJ2-7, with TRBD1 matching 7 bases. The sequenced sample was PBMCs. The CDR3 DNA reads as TGTGCCAGCAGTTTACGGACAGGATTGTACTACGAGCAGTACTTC. It is translated as CASSLRTGLYYEQYF.